This TCR beta chain was recovered during a study of cytomegalovirus exposure and HLA in healthy donors. Regarding the study as a whole: Rarity marked most TCR sequences, yet some public TCRs occurred in many donors. TCR beta V- and J-gene trimming was later associated with a missense DCLRE1C variant. One cluster of highly shared sequence variants probably arose as a sequencing artifact. Later, an analysis found that common viral pathogens appeared to be linked with several of the most significant clusters.

This CDR3 comprises 16 residues. V was clipped by 0 bases and J by 5 bases; unmatched bases: 5. Germline V gives CDR1 MGHRA, CDR2 YSYEKL. The PCR was carried out with 60 Vbeta primers and 13 Jbeta primers. Measured with immunoSEQ multiplex PCR; TCRdb has only the in-frame clones, and not every one. The sample has some 200,000 clones; around 80% are singletons. Concerning this clone: Its antigen is not identified. This sample includes further DNA sequences coding for the same CDR3.

Sample: PBMCs. This sequence joins TRBV4-1 and TRBJ2-5, with 11 bases aligning to TRBD1. This receptor was taken from a man between 35 and 55 years old in good health and CMV-seronegative. The CDR3 loop reads CASSQDRTGGLETQYF. The CDR3 DNA reads as TGCGCCAGCAGCCAAGATAGGACAGGGGGCTTGGAGACCCAGTACTTC.